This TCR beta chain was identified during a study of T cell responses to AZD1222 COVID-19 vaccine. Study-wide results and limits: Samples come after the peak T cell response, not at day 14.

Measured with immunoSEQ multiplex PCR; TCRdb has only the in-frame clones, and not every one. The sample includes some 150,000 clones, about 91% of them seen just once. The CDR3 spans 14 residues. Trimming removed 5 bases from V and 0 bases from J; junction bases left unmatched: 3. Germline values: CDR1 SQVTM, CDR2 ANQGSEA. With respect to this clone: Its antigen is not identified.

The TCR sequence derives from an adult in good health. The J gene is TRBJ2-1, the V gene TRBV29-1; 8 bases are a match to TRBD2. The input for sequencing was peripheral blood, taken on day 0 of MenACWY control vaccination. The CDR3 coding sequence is TGCAGCGTTAGCGGGGGTCCCTCCTACAATGAGCAGTTCTTC. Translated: CSVSGGPSYNEQFF.